These 30 T cell receptor beta chains were all obtained from the same sample, sequenced in a study of CD8+CD57+ T cells in acquired aplastic anemia. CDR3 and TCR beta VDJ profiling relied on a genomic DNA template. Via MiXCR, TCRdb re-called the reads, giving one row per CDR3 protein. The sample shows about 210,000 distinct CDR3 sequences, around 63% of them seen only once. The sequenced material came from sorted CD4+, CD8+, or CD8+CD57+ T cells (not recorded which) from PBMCs. The receptor set was obtained from a human donor in good health.

At least ten counts were recorded for this clonotype. The chain joins TRBV5-1 to TRBJ2-6; D is perhaps TRBD2 (7 bases). Germline V lookup: CDR1 SGHRS, CDR2 YFSETQ. Deletions cut 1 base from V and 1 base from J, with 21 bases between. The CDR3 totals 20 residues. CDR3 bases: TGCGCCAGCAGCTTGTCTAAGGGGGGGTTGGTCGATTCTGGGGCCAACGTCCTGACTTTC. It codes for CASSLSKGGLVDSGANVLTF. The entire variable domain, with the rest obtained from reference TRBV5-1 and TRBJ2-6, is as follows: KAGVTQTPRYLIKTRGQQVTLSCSPISGHRSVSWYQQTPGQGLQFLFEYFSETQRNKGNFPGRFSGRQFSNSRSEMNVSTLELGDSALYLCASSLSKGGLVDSGANVLTFGAGSRLTVL.

As regards this clonotype: Relative to the germline gene, one junction end is altered; a read error may explain this. The J gene is TRBJ2-7, the V gene TRBV15; the D gene is possibly TRBD1 (7 bases). This CDR3 is 13 amino acids long. The germline V gene has CDR1 LNHNV and CDR2 YYDKDF (reference sequence). DNA of the CDR3: TGTGCCAGCAGCTCAGGGGGGCTCTACGAGCAGTACTTC. This translates into CASSSGGLYEQYF. The whole variable domain, filled in from reference TRBV15 and TRBJ2-7, reads DAMVIQNPRYQVTQFGKPVTLSCSQTLNHNVMYWYQQKSSQAPKLLFHYYDKDFNNEADTPDNFQSRRPNTSFCFLDIRSPGLGDTAMYLCASSSGGLYEQYFGPGTRLTVT.

This sequence joins TRBV19 and TRBJ2-5; 8 bases agree with TRBD2. Trimming took 1 base from V and 11 from J; bases not matched to a gene: 6. Germline lookup yields CDR1 LNHDA and CDR2 SQIVND (reference sequence). The CDR3 runs to 13 residues. DNA for the CDR3: TGTGCCAGTAGTATAGGCGGGACTAGAGAGCAGTACTTC. As protein: CASSIGGTREQYF.

V usage is TRBV24-1 and J usage is TRBJ1-2; D is unresolved. Germline V lookup: CDR1 KGHDR, CDR2 SFDVKD. The CDR3 consists of 11 residues. The V end lost 1 base, the J end lost 5 bases, and 1 base lay between the germline ends. CDR3: CATSDLYGYTF. The DNA for the CDR3 is TGTGCCACCAGTGATTTATATGGCTACACCTTC.

CDR3 coding DNA: TGTGCCAGCAGCCCTAGCTTTGGGGCAGGCACCGGGGAGCTGTTTTTT. This translates into CASSPSFGAGTGELFF. The gene calls are TRBV7-9 and TRBJ2-2; D tentatively fits TRBD1 or TRBD2 (5 bases each). CDR1 and CDR2 from the germline V gene are SEHNR and FQNEAQ (reference sequence). The CDR3 covers 16 residues. V lost 5 bases and J 4 bases, leaving 17 bases between the germline ends.

This clonotype was counted only a few times. The V and J genes are TRBV10-3 and TRBJ2-2, with TRBD1 matching 9 bases. The CDR3 totals 14 residues. Trimming took 4 bases from V and 3 from J; bases not matched to a gene: 0. Germline CDR1 ENHRY, CDR2 SYGVKD. Here the CDR3 DNA reads TGTGCCATCAGTGGGGACAGGGACACCGGGGAGCTGTTTTTT. This sequence encodes CAISGDRDTGELFF.

This clonotype was counted many times. The chain combines TRBV7-2 with TRBJ2-1; 12 bases agree with TRBD2. The germline V gene encodes CDR1 SGHTA and CDR2 FQGNSA. The CDR3 extends over 19 amino acids. J lost 0 bases, V lost 0 bases, and 6 bases had no gene match. Written as DNA, the CDR3 is TGTGCCAGCAGCTTAGCCCTAGCGGGGGGGCCCAGCTCCTACAATGAGCAGTTCTTC. Encoded protein: CASSLALAGGPSSYNEQFF.

V and J are TRBV29-1 and TRBJ2-1; D remains ambiguous. The germline V gene encodes CDR1 SQVTM and CDR2 ANQGSEA. The CDR3 totals 12 residues. V was pared by 8 bases and J by 4 bases, with 12 bases between. CDR3 in DNA: TGCAGCTTAGCTGGCGGATACAATGAGCAGTTCTTC. Amino acid sequence: CSLAGGYNEQFF.

V gene TRBV9 combines with J gene TRBJ2-3; TRBD1 aligns across 7 bases. This CDR3 is built from 17 residues. Germline CDR1 and CDR2: SGDLS and YYNGEE. Trimming at V came to 0 bases and at J to 2 bases, leaving 9 bases not matched to a gene. In DNA form, the CDR3 reads TGTGCCAGCAGCGTAGCAGGGGGTGGGACAGCCACAGATACGCAGTATTTT. Its protein is CASSVAGGGTATDTQYF.

In this sample, this clonotype turned up many times. The gene calls are TRBV9 and TRBJ2-3; D perhaps matches TRBD2 (6 bases). Germline V gene lookup returns CDR1 SGDLS and CDR2 YYNGEE. The CDR3 has 14 residues. Trimming removed 3 bases at V and 2 bases at J, with 10 bases between. CDR3 in DNA: TGTGCCAGCAGCGAGAGCGGGCACACAGATACGCAGTATTTT. Its protein is CASSESGHTDTQYF.

As regards this clonotype: At one end the junction does not follow the germline gene, possibly because of a read error. This chain uses TRBV6-5 with TRBJ2-7, with D possibly being TRBD2 (5 bases). The CDR3 is 12 residues long. Per germline, CDR1 MNHEY and CDR2 SVGAGI. The chain's CDR3 is CASSATTGELYF. The CDR3 nucleotides are TGTGCCAGCAGTGCCACCACCGGGGAGCTGTACTTC.

This clonotype showed up many times. This chain links TRBV29-1 with TRBJ2-1, with D maybe TRBD2 (6 bases). The germline CDR1 and CDR2 sequences are SQVTM and ANQGSEA. CDR3 length: 10 residues. The V end was cut by 7 bases, the J end by 5 bases, with 6 bases between. The CDR3 sequence: CSAGDNEQFF. CDR3 bases: TGCAGCGCGGGGGACAATGAGCAGTTCTTC.

This clonotype was observed a handful of times. CDR3 amino acids: CAIRVQGASYNEQFF. CDR3 in DNA: TGTGCCATCAGGGTACAGGGGGCCTCCTACAATGAGCAGTTCTTC. The genes are TRBV10-3 and TRBJ2-1; 9 bases line up with TRBD1. CDR1 is ENHRY and CDR2 is SYGVKD in the germline V gene. This CDR3 has 15 residues. Trimming took 6 bases from V and 0 from J; bases not matched to a gene: 3.

There are many counts of this clonotype. The CDR3 bases are TGTGCCAGCAGGGTGGGACAGCCGAACACTGAAGCTTTCTTT. As protein: CASRVGQPNTEAFF. The V gene is TRBV11-2, the J gene TRBJ1-1, with 7 bases that match TRBD1. After removal of 6 bases from V and 1 base from J, the junction contained 5 bases not matched to a gene. The CDR3 runs to 14 residues. Germline CDR1 and CDR2: SGHAT and FQNNGV.

Remarks on this clonotype: Since a much larger clone is just one base distant, this may be a read error. This chain uses TRBV5-4 with TRBJ2-2; a weak D match, TRBD2 (6 bases). Germline V lookup: CDR1 SGHNT, CDR2 YYREEE (reference sequence). The CDR3 totals 15 residues. The CDR3: CASSLVGRGTVELFF. The DNA for the CDR3 is TGTGCCAGCAGCTTGGTAGGGCGGGGAACCGTGGAGCTGTTTTTT. Variable domain in full (rest from reference TRBV5-4 and TRBJ2-2): ETGVTQSPTHLIKTRGQQVTLRCSSQSGHNTVSWYQQALGQGPQFIFQYYREEENGRGNFPPRFSGLQFPNYSSELNVNALELDDSALYLCASSLVGRGTVELFFGEGSRLTVL.

In its sample, this clonotype was seen once. The chain recombines TRBV10-3 with TRBJ2-5; D is perhaps TRBD2 (6 bases). Trimming took 5 bases from V and 5 from J, leaving 15 bases between them. Germline lookup yields CDR1 ENHRY and CDR2 SYGVKD. CDR3 length: 14 amino acids. The CDR3 sequence is CAISTLQGGETQYF. For the CDR3, the DNA is TGTGCCATCAGTACCCTGCAGGGAGGCGAGACCCAGTACTTC.

This clonotype has ten or more counts. The genes are TRBV4-2 and TRBJ2-7; TRBD2 matches 9 bases. Losses at the gene ends were 4 bases for V and 5 bases for J; bases not matched to a gene: 12. This CDR3 has 16 amino acids. Germline values: CDR1 LGHNA, CDR2 YNFKEQ. The CDR3: CASSPSPAGGRDEQYF. CDR3 bases: TGTGCCAGCAGCCCCTCTCCCGCGGGGGGGCGAGACGAGCAGTACTTC.

The chain carries TRBV20-1 and TRBJ2-1; 7 nucleotides line up with TRBD1. The CDR3 runs to 13 residues. Per germline, CDR1 DFQATT and CDR2 SNEGSKA (reference sequence). V was clipped by 1 base and J by 8 bases; unmatched bases: 5. The DNA of the CDR3 is TGCAGTGCTAGAGGACAGGGTGTGTATGAGCAGTTCTTC. This translates into CSARGQGVYEQFF.

The table lists this clonotype with a count of one. The chain uses TRBV15 and TRBJ2-7; a possible D gene is TRBD1 (6 bases). CDR3 length: 13 amino acids. Germline CDR1 LNHNV, CDR2 YYDKDF (reference sequence). CDR3 protein: CARLTGVDYEQYF. The CDR3 DNA follows: TGTGCTAGACTGACAGGCGTCGACTACGAGCAGTACTTC.

The V and J genes are TRBV10-2 and TRBJ1-1; D is possibly TRBD1 (5 bases). V gave up 2 bases and J gave up 4 bases, with 14 bases separating them. CDR3 size: 15 residues. Germline V CDR1 and CDR2: WSHSY, SAAADI. CDR3 amino acids: CASSERGRLGTEAFF. The CDR3 region has the DNA TGCGCCAGCAGTGAGCGGGGCAGGTTGGGCACTGAAGCTTTCTTT.

In its sample, this clonotype was seen many times. The J gene is TRBJ2-1, the V gene TRBV6-4; unclear D gene. The CDR3 totals 16 residues. Trimming left V 2 bases short and J 0 bases short, with 11 bases between. Germline V gene sequence: CDR1 MRHNA, CDR2 SNTAGT. The CDR3 coding sequence is TGTGCCAGCAGTGACGAAGACGGAGCCTCCTACAATGAGCAGTTCTTC. Its translation: CASSDEDGASYNEQFF.

The chain links TRBV10-2 to TRBJ2-3; TRBD2 matches at 8 bases. CDR3 length equals 17 residues. The V gene's germline CDR1 is WSHSY and CDR2 SAAADI. V dropped 7 bases and J dropped 1; count of bases not matched to a gene: 13. CDR3 nucleotides: TGCGCCAGCACCTCTCCCGGGACTAGGAGTGGCACAGATACGCAGTATTTT. It is translated as CASTSPGTRSGTDTQYF.

The chain joins TRBV7-8 to TRBJ2-7; possibly TRBD1 for D (5 bases). V was trimmed by 1 base and J by 5 bases, leaving 12 bases between them. This CDR3 has 14 residues. Germline values: CDR1 SGHVS, CDR2 FQNEAQ. The CDR3 is CASSLDWQGNEQYF. CDR3 DNA: TGTGCCAGCAGCTTAGATTGGCAGGGTAACGAGCAGTACTTC.

The V call is TRBV24-1, the J call TRBJ2-1; D might be TRBD1 (5 bases). Germline V gene data show CDR1 as KGHDR and CDR2 as SFDVKD. Trimming removed 9 bases from V and 7 bases from J, with 15 bases in between. CDR3 size: 13 residues. The CDR3 DNA reads as TGTGCCACCCCCCAAGGGGCAGGGAATGAGCAGTTCTTC. Its protein is CATPQGAGNEQFF.

This chain links TRBV7-8 with TRBJ1-2, with 7 positions matching TRBD1. Germline CDR1 SGHVS, CDR2 FQNEAQ. J lost 3 bases, V lost 5 bases, and 9 bases had no gene match. This CDR3 spans 15 amino acids. The CDR3 reads CASSIEGGYYYGYTF. The CDR3 bases are TGTGCCAGCAGCATAGAAGGGGGCTACTACTATGGCTACACCTTC.

The CDR3, as DNA: TGCAGTGCTAGAGACGTTCCGGGACTGCAGCAGTACTTC. Protein product: CSARDVPGLQQYF. The rearrangement joins TRBV20-1 to TRBJ2-7, with a tentative D call TRBD2 (6 bases). Trimming took 0 bases from V and 8 from J, leaving 14 bases between them. The CDR3 has 13 amino acids. Germline V gene lookup returns CDR1 DFQATT and CDR2 SNEGSKA (reference sequence).

This clonotype was picked up many times. This CDR3 is CATSATATDTQYF. The CDR3 DNA is TGTGCCACCAGTGCTACGGCAACAGATACGCAGTATTTT. The chain carries TRBV24-1 and TRBJ2-3, with D unresolved. The V end lost 5 bases, the J end lost 3 bases, and 8 bases lay between the germline ends. The germline V gene encodes CDR1 KGHDR and CDR2 SFDVKD. This CDR3 is 13 amino acids long.

The chain links TRBV6-5 to TRBJ1-4; 9 positions match TRBD1. Germline V gene lookup returns CDR1 MNHEY and CDR2 SVGAGI. J gave up 8 bases and V 7 bases, and 5 bases lay outside the gene matches. The CDR3 extends over 13 amino acids. For the CDR3, the DNA is TGTGCCAGCACCGGGACAGGGATCGAAAAACTGTTTTTT. Residues: CASTGTGIEKLFF.

This chain uses TRBV27 with TRBJ1-1, with a tentative D call TRBD1 (6 bases). V shed 3 bases and J shed 6 bases, with 11 bases lying between them. The germline V gene encodes CDR1 MNHEY and CDR2 SMNVEV (reference sequence). CDR3 length equals 13 residues. CDR3: CASSFGGLSEAFF. DNA for the CDR3: TGTGCCAGCAGTTTTGGGGGGCTTTCTGAAGCTTTCTTT.

This clonotype was seen once. V is TRBV5-1 and J is TRBJ2-7, with 7 positions matching TRBD2. CDR1 and CDR2 (germline): SGHRS, YFSETQ. After removal of 4 bases from V and 0 bases from J, the junction contained 7 bases not matched to a gene. The CDR3 is 15 amino acids. The DNA for the CDR3 is TGCGCCAGCAGCGAAGAGCGGGGCAGCTCCTACGAGCAGTACTTC. It specifies CASSEERGSSYEQYF.